The table lists the clone carrying this T cell receptor beta chain with a few counts. As yet, its antigen is unknown. The data are from a study of beta chain features in type 1 diabetes. Study results and caveats: People with Type 1 diabetes carried modestly yet significantly shorter TCRB CDR3s in all four CD4+ subsets.

Sequenced material consisted of expressed TCRB transcripts (all of the isolated RNA was reverse transcribed). Assay: immunoSEQ multiplex PCR; the TCRdb copy retains only in-frame clones and omits some. The sample consists of about 710,000 clones, about 14% of them appearing once. The specimen sequenced was naive CD4+ T cells from blood. The clonotype was recovered from a young man with type 1 diabetes.

As DNA, the CDR3 is TGTGCCAGCAGCTTGAATCCCATGGACACTGAAGCTTTCTTT. Amino acid sequence: CASSLNPMDTEAFF. The chain couples TRBV5-4 to TRBJ1-1; D is uncertain. V was trimmed by 1 base and J by 3 bases, leaving 10 bases between them. The CDR3 loop spans 14 amino acids. Germline V gene lookup returns CDR1 SGHNT and CDR2 YYREEE (reference sequence).